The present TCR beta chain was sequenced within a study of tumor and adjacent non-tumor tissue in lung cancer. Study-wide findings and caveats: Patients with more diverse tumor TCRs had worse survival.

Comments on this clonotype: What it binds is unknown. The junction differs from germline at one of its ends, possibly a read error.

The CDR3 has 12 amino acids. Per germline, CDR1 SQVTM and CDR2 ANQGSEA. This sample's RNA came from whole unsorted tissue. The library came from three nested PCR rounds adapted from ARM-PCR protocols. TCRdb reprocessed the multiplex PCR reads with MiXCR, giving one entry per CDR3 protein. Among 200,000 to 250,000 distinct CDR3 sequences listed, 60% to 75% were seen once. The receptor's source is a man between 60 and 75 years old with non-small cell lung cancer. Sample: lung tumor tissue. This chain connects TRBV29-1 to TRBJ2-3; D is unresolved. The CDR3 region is CSVVPDTYTQYF. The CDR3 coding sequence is TGCAGCGTTGTACCAGACACATATACGCAGTATTTT.